This T cell receptor (beta chain) was sequenced in a study of blood T cell repertoires in COVID-19. This clone was seen a handful of times. Between the trimmed V and J ends, which lost 4 bases and 0 bases, there was a span of 14 bases. Germline-derived CDR1 and CDR2 are SGHDT and YYEEEE. The CDR3 is 17 amino acids. Under the authors' procedure: Using reference gene primer amplification, nucleated cell counts were estimated. Clones were read by immunoSEQ multiplex PCR, and TCRdb kept only the in-frame ones, dropping some. V, J and clone size are those of that table, while D and trimming were read from the DNA. The sample lists approximately 99,000 clones; just over 85% were seen once.

The sequencing input was peripheral blood. The source is a woman between 55 and 75 years old in a cohort sampled during active or convalescent COVID-19. The V call is TRBV5-6, the J call TRBJ1-6; tentatively, D is TRBD1 (6 bases). CDR3 region: CASSPLRGSSYNSPLHF. The DNA for the CDR3 is TGTGCCAGCAGCCCCCTGAGGGGGAGCTCCTATAATTCACCCCTCCACTTT. The full variable domain, completed using reference TRBV5-6 and TRBJ1-6, is DAGVTQSPTHLIKTRGQQVTLRCSPKSGHDTVSWYQQALGQGPQFIFQYYEEEERQRGNFPDRFSGHQFPNYSSELNVNALLLGDSALYLCASSPLRGSSYNSPLHFGNGTRLTVT.